Each of the 28 T cell receptor beta chains below was sequenced from the same sample in a study of cytomegalovirus exposure and HLA in healthy donors. It was with 60 Vbeta and 13 Jbeta primers that the PCR ran. Sequencing was performed with immunoSEQ multiplex PCR; in TCRdb, only in-frame clones are kept and a portion is missing. The data hold roughly 130,000 clones, with approximately 72% observed a single time. Sequencing was carried out using PBMCs. Receptor source: a man aged 18 to 29 in good health and CMV-seronegative.

This clone was found a few times. V and J are TRBV28 and TRBJ2-7, with a weak D call TRBD1 (5 bases). Germline V lookup: CDR1 MDHEN, CDR2 SYDVKM. V was trimmed by 3 bases and J by 6 bases, leaving 15 bases between them. This CDR3 comprises 14 residues. Here the CDR3 reads CASSFAALRGEQYF. The CDR3 bases are TGTGCCAGCAGTTTTGCGGCGCTTAGGGGCGAGCAGTACTTC. Drawing the rest from reference TRBV28 and TRBJ2-7, the complete variable domain is DVKVTQSSRYLVKRTGEKVFLECVQDMDHENMFWYRQDPGLGLRLIYFSYDVKMKEKGDIPEGYSVSREKKERFSLILESASTNQTSMYLCASSFAALRGEQYFGPGTRLTVT.

CDR3 coding DNA: TGCGCCAGCAGCCTCGGGTTCGCGAACACCGGGGAGCTGTTTTTT. Protein product: CASSLGFANTGELFF. This chain uses TRBV5-1 with TRBJ2-2, with D unresolved. CDR1 is SGHRS, CDR2 YFSETQ, per germline. V lost 4 bases and J 0 bases, leaving 10 bases between the germline ends. The CDR3 is made up of 15 amino acids.

This clone was seen a few times. V and J are TRBV6-1 and TRBJ1-5; 7 bases match TRBD1. Germline V lookup: CDR1 MNHNS, CDR2 SASEGT. The CDR3 is 15 residues long. V was pared by 4 bases and J by 3 bases, with 6 bases of the junction left unmatched. The CDR3 sequence is CASSAGGQFNQPQHF. DNA for the CDR3: TGTGCCAGCAGTGCCGGGGGACAGTTCAATCAGCCCCAGCATTTT.

V usage is TRBV29-1 and J usage is TRBJ1-2; a possible D gene is TRBD1 (5 bases). In germline, CDR1 is SQVTM, CDR2 ANQGSEA. The CDR3 sequence is 14 residues long. V was pared by 3 bases and J by 6 bases, with 17 bases between. The CDR3 loop is CSVDWDFNYDGYTF. The CDR3 DNA follows: TGCAGCGTTGACTGGGACTTCAACTATGATGGCTACACCTTC.

This clone has only a few counts. The J gene is TRBJ2-7, the V gene TRBV5-3; 9 nucleotides agree with TRBD1. TRBV5-3 is identified as an open reading frame with a role that is uncertain. CDR3 length equals 15 residues. V dropped 0 bases and J dropped 0; count of bases not matched to a gene: 1. CDR3 sequence (DNA): TGTGCCAGAAGCTTGGTGACAGGGGGCTCCTACGAGCAGTACTTC. Protein sequence: CARSLVTGGSYEQYF.

This clone came up a few times. The chain has TRBV28 and TRBJ1-1; TRBD1 might be the D (6 bases). The CDR3 is 14 amino acids. Germline values: CDR1 MDHEN, CDR2 SYDVKM. V was pared by 7 bases and J by 3 bases, with 15 bases between. The CDR3, as DNA: TGTGCCAGCACCTCGGGGCAGGGGTACACTGAAGCTTTCTTT. Translation: CASTSGQGYTEAFF.

This CDR3 reads CASSTSGRRGGGETQYF. CDR3 coding DNA: TGTGCCAGTAGCACCTCCGGGAGAAGAGGGGGCGGAGAGACCCAGTACTTC. The chain joins TRBV19 to TRBJ2-5; TRBD1 might be the D (7 bases). The CDR3 covers 17 residues. Trimming left V 6 bases short and J 4 bases short, with 24 bases between. The germline V gene encodes CDR1 LNHDA and CDR2 SQIVND (reference sequence).

The V and J genes are TRBV15 and TRBJ2-1, with 14 positions matching TRBD2. Trimming took 5 bases from V and 7 from J; bases not matched to a gene: 4. From germline, CDR1 is LNHNV and CDR2 YYDKDF (reference sequence). This CDR3 comprises 15 residues. In DNA form, the CDR3 reads TGTGCCACCAGCCCGCGACTAGCGGGGGGGAATGAGCAGTTCTTC. It specifies CATSPRLAGGNEQFF.

This rearrangement joins TRBV7-8 to TRBJ2-7; 9 bases match TRBD1. The V gene end was trimmed by 1 base and the J gene end by 1 base; junction bases not matched to a gene: 5. The CDR3 sequence is 16 residues long. Germline assignment: CDR1 SGHVS and CDR2 FQNEAQ. The CDR3, as DNA: TGTGCCAGCAGCTTAGGGAGGGACAGGGTTTCCTACGAGCAGTACTTC. Its protein product is CASSLGRDRVSYEQYF.

The chain carries TRBV5-3 and TRBJ2-7; 9 nucleotides line up with TRBD1. TRBV5-3 is marked as an open reading frame, function uncertain. Trimming cost V 6 bases and J 0 bases; bases outside gene matches: 4. This CDR3 contains 14 residues. CDR3 coding DNA: TGTGCCAGAACCGCACAGGGGGCCTCCTACGAGCAGTACTTC. As protein: CARTAQGASYEQYF.

The V and J genes are TRBV25-1 and TRBJ2-3; 9 bases are shared with TRBD2. The CDR3 is 16 residues long. V dropped 0 bases and J dropped 6; count of bases not matched to a gene: 7. Germline V gives CDR1 MGHDK, CDR2 SYGVNS. The CDR3 loop is CASSEYRLAVPDTQYF. CDR3 DNA: TGTGCCAGCAGTGAATATCGACTAGCGGTACCCGATACGCAGTATTTT.

This clone has only one observation. The rearrangement links TRBV28 to TRBJ2-5; tentatively, D is TRBD1 (6 bases). This CDR3 is built from 13 residues. In germline, CDR1 is MDHEN, CDR2 SYDVKM. Trimming stripped 3 bases from V and 10 bases from J, with 15 bases between. The CDR3 is CASSLDSPNLQYF. The CDR3 nucleotides are TGTGCCAGCAGTTTGGACAGCCCCAACCTCCAGTACTTC.

This clone was seen more than once but under ten times. The chain couples TRBV27 to TRBJ1-2; no definite D call. The CDR3 totals 14 residues. The ends were cut back, 3 bases at V and 4 bases at J, with 12 bases in the middle. Germline V gene lookup returns CDR1 MNHEY and CDR2 SMNVEV (reference sequence). CDR3 residues: CASSFSTDSYGYTF. The CDR3 DNA sequence: TGTGCCAGCAGTTTTAGCACCGACTCCTATGGCTACACCTTC.

The J gene is TRBJ2-3, the V gene TRBV10-1; 8 bases match TRBD2. CDR1 is WNHNN and CDR2 is SYGVQD in the germline V gene (reference sequence). The junction had 9 bases not matched to a gene; V was cut back by 3 bases and J by 4 bases. The CDR3 is 16 residues long. CDR3: CASSDTGRAFPDTQYF. CDR3 sequence (DNA): TGCGCCAGCAGTGACACCGGGAGGGCCTTTCCAGATACGCAGTATTTT.

The chain uses TRBV5-4 and TRBJ2-3; D unclear. From germline, CDR1 is SGHNT and CDR2 YYREEE (reference sequence). Trimming cost V 2 bases and J 4 bases, with 17 bases left between them. The CDR3 length is 16 residues. The CDR3 DNA sequence: TGTGCCAGCAGCTTCGGCTTAGGCCTTGGAGCAGATACGCAGTATTTT. Its translation is CASSFGLGLGADTQYF.

This clone was picked up a small number of times. This rearrangement joins TRBV11-2 to TRBJ2-7, with TRBD1 matching 7 bases. The CDR3 is made up of 15 amino acids. The germline V gene has CDR1 SGHAT and CDR2 FQNNGV. The V segment lost 4 bases and the J segment 0 bases; nucleotides outside the gene matches: 6. CDR3 coding DNA: TGTGCCAGCAGCTACACAGGGGCGAGCTCCTACGAGCAGTACTTC. It translates to CASSYTGASSYEQYF.

This chain links TRBV19 with TRBJ2-7; 13 nucleotides align to TRBD2. V trimming: 8 bases; J trimming: 5 bases; junction bases outside the gene matches: 21. This CDR3 is 19 amino acids long. Germline loops: CDR1 LNHDA, CDR2 SQIVND (reference sequence). The CDR3 spells CASRSTGLAGIWNPDEQYF. CDR3 coding DNA: TGTGCCAGTCGCTCCACGGGACTAGCGGGGATTTGGAACCCCGACGAGCAGTACTTC. The complete variable domain, with remaining parts taken from reference TRBV19 and TRBJ2-7, reads DGGITQSPKYLFRKEGQNVTLSCEQNLNHDAMYWYRQDPGQGLRLIYYSQIVNDFQKGDIAEGYSVSREKKESFPLTVTSAQKNPTAFYLCASRSTGLAGIWNPDEQYFGPGTRLTVT.

This clone was counted only a few times. This chain connects TRBV19 to TRBJ1-2; D unresolved. V lost 8 bases and J 5 bases, leaving 6 bases between the germline ends. Per the germline V gene, CDR1 is LNHDA and CDR2 is SQIVND (reference sequence). The length of the CDR3 is 10 residues. CDR3 in amino acids: CASYYYGYTF. The CDR3 nucleotides are TGTGCCAGTTATTATTATGGCTACACCTTC. The complete variable domain, with remaining parts taken from reference TRBV19 and TRBJ1-2, reads DGGITQSPKYLFRKEGQNVTLSCEQNLNHDAMYWYRQDPGQGLRLIYYSQIVNDFQKGDIAEGYSVSREKKESFPLTVTSAQKNPTAFYLCASYYYGYTFGSGTRLTVV.

This clone appeared a single time. The V gene is TRBV5-4, the J gene TRBJ2-7, with D unclear. Between the trimmed V and J ends, which lost 4 bases and 2 bases, there was a span of 10 bases. The germline V gene has CDR1 SGHNT and CDR2 YYREEE (reference sequence). The CDR3 is 13 amino acids. CDR3: CASSPQTTYEQYF. In DNA, the CDR3 is TGTGCCAGCAGCCCACAAACTACCTACGAGCAGTACTTC.

The chain couples TRBV5-5 to TRBJ1-1, with unresolved D. CDR3 length equals 12 residues. Germline CDR1 SGHKS, CDR2 YYEKEE (reference sequence). V was shortened by 4 bases and J by 2 bases, with 6 bases between the two germline ends. The CDR3 spells CASSIINTEAFF. The CDR3 coding sequence is TGTGCCAGCAGCATAATTAACACTGAAGCTTTCTTT.

The sample holds a few counts of this clone. CDR3 sequence: CAISVTGGRGETQYF. CDR3 bases: TGTGCCATCAGTGTCACAGGGGGCAGGGGAGAGACCCAGTACTTC. The rearrangement uses TRBV10-3 and TRBJ2-5; TRBD1 aligns across 9 bases. V was pared by 4 bases and J by 4 bases, with 7 bases of the junction left unmatched. The CDR3 is 15 amino acids. CDR1 and CDR2 (germline): ENHRY, SYGVKD.

The chain couples TRBV6-1 to TRBJ2-7, with a tentative D call TRBD1 (6 bases). CDR1 is MNHNS and CDR2 is SASEGT in the germline V gene. Trimming pared 4 bases from V and 6 bases from J, leaving 22 bases between. This CDR3 is 16 amino acids long. CDR3 nucleotide sequence: TGTGCCAGCAGTGCCCTTACCAGGGACAACAGGAGCGAGCAGTACTTC. Amino acid sequence: CASSALTRDNRSEQYF.

The chain recombines TRBV19 with TRBJ1-1; no clear D gene. From germline, CDR1 is LNHDA and CDR2 SQIVND (reference sequence). CDR3 length: 15 residues. Deletions cut 5 bases from V and 0 bases from J, with 13 bases between. CDR3 coding DNA: TGTGCCAGTAGTCCGCTGGCCGAGGTGAACACTGAAGCTTTCTTT. Protein sequence: CASSPLAEVNTEAFF.

J is TRBJ2-7 and V is TRBV11-2, with 7 bases identical to TRBD2. CDR1 and CDR2 from the germline V gene are SGHAT and FQNNGV. CDR3 length equals 13 residues. Losses at the gene ends were 3 bases for V and 5 bases for J; bases not matched to a gene: 4. CDR3 DNA sequence: TGTGCCAGCAGCTTGGCTAGCGGAAACGAGCAGTACTTC. Residues: CASSLASGNEQYF.

J is TRBJ1-1 and V is TRBV19, with D perhaps matching TRBD1 (6 bases). Germline CDR1 is LNHDA and CDR2 is SQIVND (reference sequence). The CDR3 runs to 17 residues. V was trimmed by 4 bases and J by 5 bases, leaving 23 bases between them. CDR3 DNA: TGTGCCAGTAGTAGGGGAGCAGGGGCCCCGTCAGGGACTGAAGCTTTCTTT. Its protein is CASSRGAGAPSGTEAFF.

This chain joins TRBV19 and TRBJ1-4; 10 bases are shared with TRBD1. Unmatched junction bases numbered 6, after V lost 5 bases and J lost 6 bases. Germline-derived CDR1 and CDR2 are LNHDA and SQIVND (reference sequence). The CDR3 runs 15 residues. The CDR3 bases are TGTGCCAGTAGTTCGCGGACAGGGGGAGATGAAAAACTGTTTTTT. Translated: CASSSRTGGDEKLFF.

This clone has just a few counts. The V and J genes are TRBV19 and TRBJ2-2; D might be TRBD2 (5 bases). The V end was cut by 3 bases, the J end by 6 bases, with 11 bases between. The CDR3 runs 14 residues. Germline CDR1 reads LNHDA; CDR2 reads SQIVND (reference sequence). This CDR3 reads CASSMRSSPGELFF. The CDR3 bases are TGTGCCAGTAGTATGAGGTCTAGCCCCGGGGAGCTGTTTTTT.

The V and J genes are TRBV27 and TRBJ1-1, with D possibly TRBD1 on 5 matching bases. CDR3 size: 13 residues. The germline gives CDR1 MNHEY, CDR2 SMNVEV (reference sequence). Trimming cost V 6 bases and J 5 bases, with 13 bases left between them. CDR3 amino acids: CASRVQRGTEAFF. CDR3 nucleotides: TGTGCCAGCAGAGTCCAACGGGGGACTGAAGCTTTCTTT.